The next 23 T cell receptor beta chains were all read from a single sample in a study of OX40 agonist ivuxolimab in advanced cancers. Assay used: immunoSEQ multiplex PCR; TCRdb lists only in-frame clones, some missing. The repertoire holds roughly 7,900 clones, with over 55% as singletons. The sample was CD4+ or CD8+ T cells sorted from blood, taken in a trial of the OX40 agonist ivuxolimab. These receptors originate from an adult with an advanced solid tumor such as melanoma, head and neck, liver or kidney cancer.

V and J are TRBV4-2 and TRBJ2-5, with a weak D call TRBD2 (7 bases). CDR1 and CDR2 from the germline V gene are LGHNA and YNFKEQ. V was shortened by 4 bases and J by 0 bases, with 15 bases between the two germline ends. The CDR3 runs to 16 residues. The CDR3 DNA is TGTGCCAGCAGCCCTCGGCAAGGGGGGGACCAAGAGACCCAGTACTTC. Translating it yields CASSPRQGGDQETQYF.

The CDR3 reads CASSGTTGLTPYEQYF. For the CDR3, the DNA is TGTGCCAGCAGCGGAACAACAGGGCTCACACCCTACGAGCAGTACTTC. The chain combines TRBV14 with TRBJ2-7; TRBD1 might be the D (6 bases). The CDR3 loop spans 16 amino acids. From germline, CDR1 is SGHDN and CDR2 FVKESK. V was trimmed by 5 bases and J by 2 bases, leaving 19 bases between them. Variable domain in full (rest from reference TRBV14 and TRBJ2-7): EAGVTQFPSHSVIEKGQTVTLRCDPISGHDNLYWYRRVMGKEIKFLLHFVKESKQDESGMPNNRFLAERTGGTYSTLKVQPAELEDSGVYFCASSGTTGLTPYEQYFGPGTRLTVT.

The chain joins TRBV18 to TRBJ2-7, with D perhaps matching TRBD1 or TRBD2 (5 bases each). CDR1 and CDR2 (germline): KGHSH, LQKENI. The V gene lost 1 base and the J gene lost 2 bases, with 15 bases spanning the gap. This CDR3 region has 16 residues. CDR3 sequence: CASSPRGPTSAYEQYF. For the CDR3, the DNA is TGTGCCAGCTCACCACGGGGACCGACATCGGCCTACGAGCAGTACTTC.

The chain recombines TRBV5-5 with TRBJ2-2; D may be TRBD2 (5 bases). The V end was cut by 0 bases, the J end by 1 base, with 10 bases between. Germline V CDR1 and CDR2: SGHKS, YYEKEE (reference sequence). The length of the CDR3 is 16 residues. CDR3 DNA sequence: TGTGCCAGCAGCTTGGTTGCGGGTTTGAACACCGGGGAGCTGTTTTTT. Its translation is CASSLVAGLNTGELFF. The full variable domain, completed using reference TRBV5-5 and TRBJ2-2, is DAGVTQSPTHLIKTRGQQVTLRCSPISGHKSVSWYQQVLGQGPQFIFQYYEKEERGRGNFPDRFSARQFPNYSSELNVNALLLGDSALYLCASSLVAGLNTGELFFGEGSRLTVL.

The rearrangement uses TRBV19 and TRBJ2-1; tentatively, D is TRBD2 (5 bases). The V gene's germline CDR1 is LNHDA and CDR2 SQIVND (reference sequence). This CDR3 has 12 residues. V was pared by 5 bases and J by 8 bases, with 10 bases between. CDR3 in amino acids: CASSLPSYEQFF. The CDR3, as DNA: TGTGCCAGTAGTTTACCTAGCTATGAGCAGTTCTTC.

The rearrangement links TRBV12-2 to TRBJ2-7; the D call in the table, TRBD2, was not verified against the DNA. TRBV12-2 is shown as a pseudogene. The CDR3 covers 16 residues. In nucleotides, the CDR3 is TGTGCAAGTCGCCTCCTAGCGGGGGGCAGCTCCTACGAGCAGTACTTC. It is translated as CASRLLAGGSSYEQYF.

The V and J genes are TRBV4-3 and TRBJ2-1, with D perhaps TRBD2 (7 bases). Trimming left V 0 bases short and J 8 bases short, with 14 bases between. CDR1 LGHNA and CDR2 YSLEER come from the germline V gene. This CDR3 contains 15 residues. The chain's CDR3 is CASSQEWGGPDEQFF. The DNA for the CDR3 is TGCGCCAGCAGCCAAGAGTGGGGGGGCCCGGATGAGCAGTTCTTC.

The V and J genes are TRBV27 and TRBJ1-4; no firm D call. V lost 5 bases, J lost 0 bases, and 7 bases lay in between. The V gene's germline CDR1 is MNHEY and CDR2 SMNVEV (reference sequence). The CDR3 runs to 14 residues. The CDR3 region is CASSTAATNEKLFF. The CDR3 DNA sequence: TGTGCCAGCAGTACGGCAGCAACTAATGAAAAACTGTTTTTT.

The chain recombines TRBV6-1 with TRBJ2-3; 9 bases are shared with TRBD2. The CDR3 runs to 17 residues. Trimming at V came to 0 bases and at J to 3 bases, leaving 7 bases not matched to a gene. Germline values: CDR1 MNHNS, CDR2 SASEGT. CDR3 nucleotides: TGTGCCAGCAGTGAAGCCTCGGCGGGGGGGATTACAGATACGCAGTATTTT. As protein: CASSEASAGGITDTQYF.

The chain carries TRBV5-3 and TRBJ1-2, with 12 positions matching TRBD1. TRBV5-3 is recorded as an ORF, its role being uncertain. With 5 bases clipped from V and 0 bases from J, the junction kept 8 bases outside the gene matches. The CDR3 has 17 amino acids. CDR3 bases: TGTGCCAGAAGACGACCGGGACAGGGGGCACCTAACTATGGCTACACCTTC. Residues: CARRRPGQGAPNYGYTF.

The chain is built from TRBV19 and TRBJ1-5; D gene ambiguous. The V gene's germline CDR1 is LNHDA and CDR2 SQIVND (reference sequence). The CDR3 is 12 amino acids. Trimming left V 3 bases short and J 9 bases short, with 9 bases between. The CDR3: CASSIRPGPQHF. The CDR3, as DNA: TGTGCCAGTAGTATCCGGCCGGGGCCCCAGCATTTT.

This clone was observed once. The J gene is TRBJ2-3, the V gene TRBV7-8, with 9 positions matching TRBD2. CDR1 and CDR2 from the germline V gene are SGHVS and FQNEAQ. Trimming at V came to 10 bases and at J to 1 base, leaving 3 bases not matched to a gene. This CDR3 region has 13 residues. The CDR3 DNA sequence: TGTGCCACCTGGACTAGCGGCACAGATACGCAGTATTTT. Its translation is CATWTSGTDTQYF.

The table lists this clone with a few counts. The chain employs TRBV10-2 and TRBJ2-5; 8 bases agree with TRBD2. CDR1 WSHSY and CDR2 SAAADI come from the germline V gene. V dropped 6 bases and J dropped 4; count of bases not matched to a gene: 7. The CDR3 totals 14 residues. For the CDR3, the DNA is TGCGCCAGCAGGGGGAGTAGCGGGGTAGAGACCCAGTACTTC. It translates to CASRGSSGVETQYF.

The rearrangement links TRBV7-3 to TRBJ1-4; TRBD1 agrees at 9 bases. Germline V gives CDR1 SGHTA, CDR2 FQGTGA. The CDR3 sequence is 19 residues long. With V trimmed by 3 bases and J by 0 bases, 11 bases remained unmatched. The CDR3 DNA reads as TGTGCCAGCAGCTTGGGCCTGGGACAGGGAGGCCCAACTAATGAAAAACTGTTTTTT. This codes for CASSLGLGQGGPTNEKLFF.

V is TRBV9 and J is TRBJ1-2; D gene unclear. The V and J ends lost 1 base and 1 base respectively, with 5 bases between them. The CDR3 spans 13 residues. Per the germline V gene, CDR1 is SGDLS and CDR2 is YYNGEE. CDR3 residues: CASSVQSNYGYTF. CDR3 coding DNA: TGTGCCAGCAGCGTACAAAGTAACTATGGCTACACCTTC.

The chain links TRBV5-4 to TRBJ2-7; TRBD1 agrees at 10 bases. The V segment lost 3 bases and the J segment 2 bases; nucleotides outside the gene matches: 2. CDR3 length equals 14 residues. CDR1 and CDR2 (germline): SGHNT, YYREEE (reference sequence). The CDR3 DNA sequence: TGTGCCAGCAGCTACGACAGGGGGCCCTACGAGCAGTACTTC. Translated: CASSYDRGPYEQYF.

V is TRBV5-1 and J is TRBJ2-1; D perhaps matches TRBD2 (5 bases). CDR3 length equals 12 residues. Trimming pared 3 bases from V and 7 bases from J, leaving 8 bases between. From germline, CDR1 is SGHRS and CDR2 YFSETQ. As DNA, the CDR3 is TGCGCCAGCAGCTCCTCGGGAAATGAGCAGTTCTTC. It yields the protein CASSSSGNEQFF. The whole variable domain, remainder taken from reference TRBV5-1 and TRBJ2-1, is KAGVTQTPRYLIKTRGQQVTLSCSPISGHRSVSWYQQTPGQGLQFLFEYFSETQRNKGNFPGRFSGRQFSNSRSEMNVSTLELGDSALYLCASSSSGNEQFFGPGTRLTVL.

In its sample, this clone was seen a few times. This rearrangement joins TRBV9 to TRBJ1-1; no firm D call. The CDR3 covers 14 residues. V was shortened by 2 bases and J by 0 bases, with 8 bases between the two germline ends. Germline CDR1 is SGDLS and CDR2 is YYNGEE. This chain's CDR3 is CASSVASLNTEAFF. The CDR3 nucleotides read TGTGCCAGCAGCGTTGCCAGTCTGAACACTGAAGCTTTCTTT.

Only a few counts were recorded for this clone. CDR3 nucleotides: TGTGCCAGCAGCGCCGCCGGGAGCACCTACGAGCAGTACTTC. Amino acids: CASSAAGSTYEQYF. The chain couples TRBV7-8 to TRBJ2-7; TRBD2 is a possible D gene (6 bases). Trimming shortened V by 5 bases and J by 2 bases, and 13 bases separated the two germline ends. This CDR3 contains 14 residues. CDR1 and CDR2 (germline): SGHVS, FQNEAQ.

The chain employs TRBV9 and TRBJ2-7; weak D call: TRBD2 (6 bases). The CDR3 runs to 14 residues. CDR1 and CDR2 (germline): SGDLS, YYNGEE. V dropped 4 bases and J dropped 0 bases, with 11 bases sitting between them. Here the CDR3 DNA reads TGTGCCAGCAGCTTCGGGACTGCCTCCTACGAGCAGTACTTC. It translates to CASSFGTASYEQYF.

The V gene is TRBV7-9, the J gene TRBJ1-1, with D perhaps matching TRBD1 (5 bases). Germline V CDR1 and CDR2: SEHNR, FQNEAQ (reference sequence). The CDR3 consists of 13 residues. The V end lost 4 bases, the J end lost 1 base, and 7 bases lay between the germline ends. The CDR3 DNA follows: TGTGCCAGCAGCTCGGGGGGGAACACTGAAGCTTTCTTT. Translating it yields CASSSGGNTEAFF. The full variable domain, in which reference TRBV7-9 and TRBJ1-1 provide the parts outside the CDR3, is DTGVSQNPRHKITKRGQNVTFRCDPISEHNRLYWYRQTLGQGPEFLTYFQNEAQLEKSRLLSDRFSAERPKGSFSTLEIQRTEQGDSAMYLCASSSGGNTEAFFGQGTRLTVV.

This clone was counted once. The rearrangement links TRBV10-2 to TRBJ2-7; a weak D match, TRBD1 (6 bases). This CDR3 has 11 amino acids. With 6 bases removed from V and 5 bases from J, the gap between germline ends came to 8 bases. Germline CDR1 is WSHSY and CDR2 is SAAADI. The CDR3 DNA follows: TGCGCCAGCAGCCAGGGGCACGAGCAGTACTTC. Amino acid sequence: CASSQGHEQYF.

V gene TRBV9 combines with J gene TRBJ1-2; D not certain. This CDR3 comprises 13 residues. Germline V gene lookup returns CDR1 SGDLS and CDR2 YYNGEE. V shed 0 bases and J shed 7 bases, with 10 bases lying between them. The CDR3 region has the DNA TGTGCCAGCAGCGTAGTTCCGGGTCGTGGCTACACCTTC. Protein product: CASSVVPGRGYTF.